This T cell receptor (beta chain) originates from a study of T cell responses to AZD1222 COVID-19 vaccine. Notes on the study in general: In a largely white British group with more females than males, clonal diversity was possibly underestimated.

Here immunoSEQ multiplex PCR was the method, and the copy in TCRdb shows in-frame clones only, minus some. The sample yields around 140,000 clones, more than 90% seen once. V was cut by 9 bases and J by 4 bases, with 12 bases left in between. The CDR3 is 12 residues long. CDR1 is MNHEY and CDR2 is SVGAGI in the germline V gene. Notes on this clone: Its antigen is undetermined.

The chain recombines TRBV6-5 with TRBJ1-1; D is unresolved. This receptor was taken from an adult who received the AZD1222 COVID-19 vaccine. This sample comprised peripheral blood, obtained 28 days after the second AZD1222 dose. The CDR3 bases are TGTGCCAGTGGACCCCTCGGCACTGAAGCTTTCTTT. Amino acids: CASGPLGTEAFF.